The 32 T cell receptor beta chains below come from one sample, sequenced in a study of blood T cell repertoires in COVID-19. Assay used: immunoSEQ multiplex PCR; TCRdb lists only in-frame clones, some missing. The table has about 20,000 clones, 79% seen once. Input material: peripheral blood. Receptor source: an elderly man with acute or convalescent COVID-19.

The chain joins TRBV6-2 or TRBV6-3 to TRBJ2-4; maybe TRBD1 (5 bases). This CDR3 is built from 15 residues. Germline V gene sequence: CDR1 MNHEY, CDR2 SVGEGT. V dropped 0 bases and J dropped 1 base, with 7 bases sitting between them. DNA for the CDR3: TGTGCCAGCAGTTACTCGGACACGGCCAAAAACATTCAGTACTTC. Encoded protein: CASSYSDTAKNIQYF.

The chain joins TRBV7-3 to TRBJ2-6; 8 nucleotides line up with TRBD1. With 5 bases clipped from V and 2 bases from J, the junction kept 20 bases outside the gene matches. From germline, CDR1 is SGHTA and CDR2 FQGTGA. The CDR3 contains 21 residues. This CDR3 is CASSPRERIRTGPAGANVLTF. In DNA form, the CDR3 reads TGTGCCAGCAGCCCCCGCGAGCGGATACGGACAGGGCCAGCTGGGGCCAACGTCCTGACTTTC.

The chain combines TRBV5-5 with TRBJ2-5; tentatively, D is TRBD2 (6 bases). V was cut by 5 bases and J by 3 bases, with 14 bases left in between. CDR3 length: 14 residues. CDR1 is SGHKS and CDR2 is YYEKEE in the germline V gene (reference sequence). This chain's CDR3 is CASSRGLSEETQYF. The CDR3 nucleotides read TGTGCCAGCAGTAGGGGACTTAGCGAAGAGACCCAGTACTTC.

The chain combines TRBV19 with TRBJ2-2; 15 bases line up with TRBD2. There are 18 residues in the CDR3. Germline values: CDR1 LNHDA, CDR2 SQIVND (reference sequence). V lost 4 bases and J lost 6; bases outside the gene matches: 9. CDR3 sequence: CASSTGLAGGVSPGELFF. DNA for the CDR3: TGTGCCAGTAGTACGGGACTAGCGGGAGGAGTGAGTCCCGGGGAGCTGTTTTTT.

The chain is built from TRBV27 and TRBJ1-6; unclear D gene. The CDR3 has 13 residues. Trimming took off 2 bases at V and 14 bases at J, with 13 bases between the two ends. Germline CDR1 MNHEY, CDR2 SMNVEV (reference sequence). CDR3 protein: CASSLEGRAALHF. CDR3 sequence (DNA): TGTGCCAGCAGTTTAGAGGGCCGCGCGGCCCTCCACTTT.

The chain employs TRBV6-5 and TRBJ1-6, with 8 bases fitting TRBD1. After removal of 7 bases from V and 6 bases from J, the junction contained 5 bases not matched to a gene. In germline, CDR1 is MNHEY, CDR2 SVGAGI. This CDR3 is built from 14 residues. The chain's CDR3 is CASIQGQGNSPLHF. In DNA form, the CDR3 reads TGTGCCAGCATACAAGGACAGGGTAATTCACCCCTCCACTTT.

A single count supports this clone. This chain links TRBV14 with TRBJ2-1; the D gene is possibly TRBD1 (5 bases). The CDR3 spans 17 residues. With 2 bases removed from V and 4 bases from J, the gap between germline ends came to 18 bases. Germline CDR1 and CDR2: SGHDN and FVKESK. In DNA form, the CDR3 reads TGTGCCAGCAGCCAACACAACTCGGCAGGGCCTTACAATGAGCAGTTCTTC. Translating gives CASSQHNSAGPYNEQFF. Full variable domain (outside the CDR3, taken from reference TRBV14 and TRBJ2-1): EAGVTQFPSHSVIEKGQTVTLRCDPISGHDNLYWYRRVMGKEIKFLLHFVKESKQDESGMPNNRFLAERTGGTYSTLKVQPAELEDSGVYFCASSQHNSAGPYNEQFFGPGTRLTVL.

This clone was seen a handful of times. The chain couples TRBV7-3 to TRBJ2-2, with 12 bases fitting TRBD2. From germline, CDR1 is SGHTA and CDR2 FQGTGA. V lost 5 bases to trimming and J lost 6 bases; unmatched junction nucleotides: 4. The CDR3 consists of 15 residues. The CDR3 spells CASSILAGGAGELFF. The DNA of the CDR3 is TGTGCCAGCAGCATACTAGCGGGAGGCGCCGGGGAGCTGTTTTTT.

This chain links TRBV6-2 or TRBV6-3 with TRBJ1-5; 7 bases match TRBD1. Germline V CDR1 and CDR2: MNHEY, SVGEGT. V lost 4 bases, J lost 0 bases, and 12 bases stayed unmatched. This CDR3 comprises 18 residues. The CDR3 loop reads CASSWKGTELYSNQPQHF. CDR3 coding DNA: TGTGCCAGCAGTTGGAAAGGGACAGAACTTTATAGCAATCAGCCCCAGCATTTT.

The chain combines TRBV10-3 with TRBJ1-1; possible D gene TRBD1, 5 bases. The V end was cut by 9 bases, the J end by 12 bases, with 20 bases between. The germline V gene encodes CDR1 ENHRY and CDR2 SYGVKD. The CDR3 covers 12 residues. The CDR3 spells CAIRFQGSQTFF. Written as DNA, the CDR3 is TGTGCCATTAGGTTCCAGGGTTCCCAAACTTTCTTT.

The J gene is TRBJ2-3, the V gene TRBV9; 9 positions agree with TRBD2. The germline gives CDR1 SGDLS, CDR2 YYNGEE. Trimming removed 2 bases from V and 1 base from J; junction bases left unmatched: 2. The CDR3 is made up of 15 amino acids. The CDR3 DNA reads TGTGCCAGCAGCGTCAGGACTAGCGGCACAGATACGCAGTATTTT. Its translation: CASSVRTSGTDTQYF. Combining the CDR3 with reference TRBV9 and TRBJ2-3 gives the whole variable domain DSGVTQTPKHLITATGQRVTLRCSPRSGDLSVYWYQQSLDQGLQFLIQYYNGEERAKGNILERFSAQQFPDLHSELNLSSLELGDSALYFCASSVRTSGTDTQYFGPGTRLTVL.

The rearrangement uses TRBV28 and TRBJ1-2, with D perhaps TRBD1 (6 bases). Trimming stripped 2 bases from V and 0 bases from J, with 10 bases between. CDR1 MDHEN and CDR2 SYDVKM come from the germline V gene. CDR3 length equals 15 residues. As DNA, the CDR3 is TGTGCCAGCAGTTTACATCGACAGGCTAACTATGGCTACACCTTC. Translated: CASSLHRQANYGYTF.

This clone was observed once. The V and J genes are TRBV6-5 and TRBJ2-5, with D tentatively TRBD2 (6 bases). The V and J ends lost 0 bases and 4 bases respectively, with 15 bases between them. The CDR3 runs 16 residues. Per the germline V gene, CDR1 is MNHEY and CDR2 is SVGAGI. The CDR3 DNA sequence: TGTGCCAGCAGTTACTCTGGGGGGATCATCGCAGAGACCCAGTACTTC. Translation: CASSYSGGIIAETQYF.

This chain uses TRBV5-1 with TRBJ2-2, with D possibly being TRBD2 (6 bases). V shed 3 bases and J shed 8 bases, with 17 bases lying between them. CDR1 and CDR2 from the germline V gene are SGHRS and YFSETQ. The CDR3 totals 15 residues. Here the CDR3 reads CASSSSGTLAGELFF. CDR3 nucleotides: TGCGCCAGCAGCTCGTCCGGGACTTTGGCTGGGGAGCTGTTTTTT.

This chain links TRBV7-3 with TRBJ2-3; TRBD2 aligns across 10 bases. With 5 bases clipped from V and 1 base from J, the junction kept 3 bases outside the gene matches. The germline V gene has CDR1 SGHTA and CDR2 FQGTGA. The CDR3 contains 15 residues. The CDR3 bases are TGTGCCAGCAGCCCTACTAGCGGGGGCACAGATACGCAGTATTTT. It is translated as CASSPTSGGTDTQYF.

The chain couples TRBV4-2 to TRBJ1-6, with D tentatively TRBD1 (6 bases). With 3 bases removed from V and 6 bases from J, the gap between germline ends came to 12 bases. The CDR3 spans 15 residues. Germline V gene sequence: CDR1 LGHNA, CDR2 YNFKEQ. The CDR3, as DNA: TGTGCCAGCAGCCACCGACAGGAACTTAATTCACCCCTCCACTTT. This codes for CASSHRQELNSPLHF.

The genes are TRBV3-1 (or the pseudogene TRBV3-2) and TRBJ1-1, with TRBD1 identical over 8 bases. Germline assignment: CDR1 LGHDT and CDR2 YNNKEL (reference sequence). V dropped 0 bases and J dropped 9; count of bases not matched to a gene: 15. CDR3 length equals 17 residues. As DNA, the CDR3 is TGTGCCAGCAGCCAAGATCATATAGGGCAGGGGGCCGTCAAAGCTTTCTTT. The encoded protein is CASSQDHIGQGAVKAFF.

The chain links TRBV5-1 to TRBJ1-3; no clear D gene. CDR3 length: 15 residues. Trimming removed 4 bases from V and 0 bases from J, with 11 bases in between. Germline V CDR1 and CDR2: SGHRS, YFSETQ. CDR3 sequence: CASSLAADSGNTIYF. In DNA form, the CDR3 reads TGCGCCAGCAGCCTTGCGGCGGACTCTGGAAACACCATATATTTT.

This chain links TRBV2 with TRBJ2-7; 7 bases align to TRBD1. CDR3 length: 13 amino acids. The ends lost 7 bases at V and 2 bases at J; junction bases unmatched: 5. Germline CDR1 is SNHLY and CDR2 is FYNNEI. This CDR3 is CASIGDSPYEQYF. CDR3 in DNA: TGTGCCAGCATTGGGGACAGTCCCTACGAGCAGTACTTC. Based on the CDR3 plus reference TRBV2 and TRBJ2-7, the full variable domain is EPEVTQTPSHQVTQMGQEVILRCVPISNHLYFYWYRQILGQKVEFLVSFYNNEISEKSEIFDDQFSVERPDGSNFTLKIRSTKLEDSAMYFCASIGDSPYEQYFGPGTRLTVT.

With respect to this clone: In the same sample, other DNA sequences code for this CDR3. The chain uses TRBV7-2 and TRBJ2-7; the match to TRBD1 covers 10 bases. Germline CDR1 SGHTA, CDR2 FQGNSA. With V trimmed by 5 bases and J by 4 bases, 2 bases remained unmatched. This CDR3 comprises 13 residues. CDR3 bases: TGTGCCAGCAGCAGGGACAGGGGTTACGAGCAGTACTTC. Its protein product is CASSRDRGYEQYF.

The V call is TRBV5-5, the J call TRBJ1-4; TRBD1 aligns across 9 bases. This CDR3 has 20 amino acids. Germline V gene sequence: CDR1 SGHKS, CDR2 YYEKEE (reference sequence). V was clipped by 4 bases and J by 7 bases; unmatched bases: 23. The CDR3 DNA sequence: TGTGCCAGCAGCACGGCTCGTCCCGGGACAGGGTATTTGAAGGGTGAAAAACTGTTTTTT. This encodes CASSTARPGTGYLKGEKLFF.

The genes are TRBV27 and TRBJ1-2; 9 positions match TRBD1. The CDR3 loop spans 13 amino acids. V shed 6 bases and J 4 bases; nucleotides not matched to a gene: 3. Looked up from germline, CDR1 is MNHEY and CDR2 is SMNVEV (reference sequence). In DNA, the CDR3 is TGTGCCAGCAGAAGGGACAGGGTCTATGGCTACACCTTC. It specifies CASRRDRVYGYTF.

The chain is built from TRBV19 and TRBJ2-1, with D tentatively TRBD2 (6 bases). Germline CDR1 reads LNHDA; CDR2 reads SQIVND (reference sequence). The CDR3 extends over 15 amino acids. Trimming removed 5 bases from V and 2 bases from J, with 13 bases in between. The CDR3 nucleotides read TGTGCCAGTAGTCAAGGGTCTAGCGCCTACAATGAGCAGTTCTTC. Translated: CASSQGSSAYNEQFF.

In its sample, this clone was seen once. V gene TRBV19 combines with J gene TRBJ1-4; D may be TRBD1 (5 bases). Trimming removed 3 bases from V and 2 bases from J, with 10 bases in between. The V gene's germline CDR1 is LNHDA and CDR2 SQIVND (reference sequence). This CDR3 comprises 15 residues. CDR3 bases: TGTGCCAGTAGTATGGGAGGGGCGACTAATGAAAAACTGTTTTTT. Translation gives CASSMGGATNEKLFF.

The chain recombines TRBV27 with TRBJ1-2; possible D gene TRBD1, 5 bases. The CDR3 has 14 amino acids. Germline V CDR1 and CDR2: MNHEY, SMNVEV (reference sequence). Trimming shortened V by 5 bases and J by 5 bases, and 15 bases separated the two germline ends. The DNA for the CDR3 is TGTGCCAGCAGTCCGACCGGGACTTTTTATGGCTACACCTTC. Translation: CASSPTGTFYGYTF.

CDR3 region: CATSRVNRGQGYTF. The CDR3 nucleotides are TGTGCCACCAGCAGAGTAAACAGGGGTCAGGGCTACACCTTC. V and J are TRBV15 and TRBJ1-2, with 7 bases lining up with TRBD1. The V segment lost 1 base and the J segment 8 bases; nucleotides outside the gene matches: 7. Germline CDR1 and CDR2: LNHNV and YYDKDF (reference sequence). CDR3 length equals 14 residues.

The J gene is TRBJ2-2, the V gene TRBV24-1; 10 nucleotides line up with TRBD2. V shed 9 bases and J 1 base; nucleotides not matched to a gene: 10. This CDR3 contains 17 residues. Germline-derived CDR1 and CDR2 are KGHDR and SFDVKD. CDR3 sequence (DNA): TGTGCCACCGGGGGGGCGCGGACTAGCGGGAACACCGGGGAGCTGTTTTTT. Protein product: CATGGARTSGNTGELFF.

The V call is TRBV7-6, the J call TRBJ2-2; no definite D call. V lost 5 bases and J 4 bases, leaving 8 bases between the germline ends. The CDR3 is made up of 13 amino acids. Germline lookup yields CDR1 SGHVS and CDR2 FNYEAQ. The CDR3 here is CASSPSRTGELFF. The CDR3 DNA reads as TGTGCCAGCAGCCCAAGCCGCACCGGGGAGCTGTTTTTT.

The sample holds one count of this clone. The chain links TRBV5-5 to TRBJ2-7; 9 bases map to TRBD1. Germline V CDR1 and CDR2: SGHKS, YYEKEE (reference sequence). This CDR3 is 16 amino acids long. Trimming at V came to 4 bases and at J to 3 bases, leaving 11 bases not matched to a gene. The CDR3 sequence: CASSQGQGYLIYEQYF. Written as DNA, the CDR3 is TGTGCCAGCAGCCAGGGACAGGGCTACCTTATCTACGAGCAGTACTTC.

The V gene is TRBV5-1, the J gene TRBJ1-5; D is ambiguous. Germline V gives CDR1 SGHRS, CDR2 YFSETQ. Trimming shortened V by 0 bases and J by 6 bases, and 7 bases separated the two germline ends. CDR3 length: 13 amino acids. As DNA, the CDR3 is TGCGCCAGCAGCTTGGAACCGGGTCAGCCCCAGCATTTT. It translates to CASSLEPGQPQHF.

The rearrangement joins TRBV24-1 to TRBJ2-2, with D tentatively TRBD1 (6 bases). V lost 3 bases and J lost 5, with 15 bases in between. This CDR3 has 16 amino acids. Germline V gene data show CDR1 as KGHDR and CDR2 as SFDVKD. The CDR3 loop reads CATSDPPQGGTGELFF. The CDR3 nucleotides are TGTGCCACCAGTGATCCGCCACAGGGTGGAACCGGGGAGCTGTTTTTT.

This clone was observed a single time. This CDR3 is CAISLREEEDRAYEQYV. The CDR3 DNA reads as TGTGCCATCAGCCTTAGGGAGGAGGAGGACAGGGCCTACGAGCAGTACGTC. V is TRBV10-3 and J is TRBJ2-7; 8 bases align to TRBD1. This CDR3 has 17 amino acids. Germline values: CDR1 ENHRY, CDR2 SYGVKD. After removal of 6 bases from V and 2 bases from J, the junction contained 15 bases not matched to a gene.